These 3 T cell receptor beta chains share one sample of origin, sequenced in a study of glioma-infiltrating T cells. The iRepertoire nested amplicon-rescue multiplex PCR amplified TCR alpha and beta CDR3s from RNA. TCRdb passed the multiplex PCR reads through MiXCR, listing each CDR3 protein once. The data show about 190,000 distinct CDR3 sequences, approximately 30% seen once. Sequenced input: glioma tissue, nonneoplastic brain tissue, or PBMCs (not recorded which). These receptors all come from a human donor with low-grade glioma or glioblastoma, undergoing nonglioma brain surgery, or in good health (not recorded which).

Of note for this clonotype: The limits of the CDR3 on the DNA are not certain, so only TCRdb's listed CDR3 is given. This chain joins TRBV5-4 and TRBJ2-7; TRBD1, the table's D call, was not compared with the DNA. Germline V CDR1 and CDR2: SGHNT, YYREEE (reference sequence). The CDR3 has 18 amino acids, counting both end residues. The CDR3 reads CASPPCASSFGGGLEQYF.

The rearrangement joins TRBV30 to TRBJ2-7; D uncertain. The germline V gene encodes CDR1 GTSNPN and CDR2 SVGIG (reference sequence). V dropped 4 bases and J dropped 3 bases, with 10 bases sitting between them. This CDR3 spans 12 amino acids. The CDR3 DNA is TGTGCCTGGACAATGGTGGGCTACGAGCAGTACTTC. It translates to CAWTMVGYEQYF.

This chain links TRBV3-1 with TRBJ2-3, with 11 bases aligning to TRBD2. This CDR3 region has 17 residues. The ends lost 3 bases at V and 3 bases at J; junction bases unmatched: 8. Germline CDR1 LGHDT, CDR2 YNNKEL (reference sequence). Written as DNA, the CDR3 is TGTGCCAGCAGCCAGCTTAGCGGGAGGGCCCGGACAGATACGCAGTATTTT. It encodes CASSQLSGRARTDTQYF.